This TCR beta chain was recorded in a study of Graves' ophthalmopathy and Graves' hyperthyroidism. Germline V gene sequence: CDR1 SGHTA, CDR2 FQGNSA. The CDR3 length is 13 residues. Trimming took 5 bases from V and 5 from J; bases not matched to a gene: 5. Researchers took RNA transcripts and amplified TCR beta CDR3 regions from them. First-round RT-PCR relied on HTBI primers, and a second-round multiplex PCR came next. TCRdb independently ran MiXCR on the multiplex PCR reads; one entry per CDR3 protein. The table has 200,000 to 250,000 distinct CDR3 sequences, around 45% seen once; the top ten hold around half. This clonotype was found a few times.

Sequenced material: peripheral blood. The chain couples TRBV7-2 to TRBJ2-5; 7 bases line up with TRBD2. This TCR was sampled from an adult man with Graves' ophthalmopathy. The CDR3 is CASSTTLAETQYF. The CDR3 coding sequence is TGTGCCAGCAGCACGACACTAGCGGAGACCCAGTACTTC.